Presented here are 13 T cell receptor beta chains from one specimen sequenced in a study of T-cell reconstitution after alpha-beta-depleted transplantation in children. As it was prepared, the TCRbeta library received unique molecular identifiers. In TCRdb, the PCR reads were re-called with MiXCR into one record per CDR3 protein. In the table there are approximately 630,000 distinct CDR3 sequences, around 13% of which are singletons. The sample in question was PBMCs, obtained before TCRalphabeta/CD19-depleted stem cell transplant. The receptors come from a girl aged 2-9 years with congenital amegakaryocytic thrombocytopenia, due to receive a stem cell transplant.

The V call is TRBV29-1, the J call TRBJ2-7, with D perhaps matching TRBD1 (5 bases). V shed 6 bases and J shed 7 bases, with 28 bases lying between them. From germline, CDR1 is SQVTM and CDR2 ANQGSEA. This CDR3 has 16 residues. The CDR3 DNA reads TGCAGCGTCGACGACACAGGATCCAAAACTTCGCGGGAGCAGTACTTC. Translating gives CSVDDTGSKTSREQYF.

This clonotype was seen ten or more times. The genes are TRBV20-1 and TRBJ2-7; no clear D gene. From germline, CDR1 is DFQATT and CDR2 SNEGSKA (reference sequence). V lost 3 bases to trimming and J lost 2 bases, with 11 bases between them. This CDR3 comprises 13 residues. The CDR3 sequence is CSARVNSAYEQYF. CDR3 sequence (DNA): TGCAGTGCTAGGGTTAACAGCGCCTACGAGCAGTACTTC.

This clonotype occurred many times. The genes are TRBV5-1 and TRBJ2-7; 7 nucleotides line up with TRBD2. This CDR3 spans 16 amino acids. Germline CDR1 and CDR2: SGHRS and YFSETQ. The trim removed 4 bases at V and 4 bases at J, leaving 14 bases unmatched. The DNA of the CDR3 is TGCGCCAGCAGCCTAGGACTAGGGGAACGAACTTACGAGCAGTACTTC. Its translation: CASSLGLGERTYEQYF.

This clonotype showed up many times. This chain joins TRBV6-5 and TRBJ2-7; D is ambiguous. The CDR3 has 14 amino acids. Trimming shortened V by 2 bases and J by 7 bases, and 15 bases separated the two germline ends. Germline CDR1 MNHEY, CDR2 SVGAGI. The DNA of the CDR3 is TGTGCCAGCAGTTACCCTAGGCACCCCAAGGAGCAGTACTTC. Protein product: CASSYPRHPKEQYF.

This clonotype turned up a few times. The chain has TRBV3-1 and TRBJ2-7, with TRBD2 as a possible D gene (6 bases). Trimming took off 5 bases at V and 6 bases at J, with 20 bases between the two ends. The germline V gene encodes CDR1 LGHDT and CDR2 YNNKEL (reference sequence). This CDR3 has 15 amino acids. As DNA, the CDR3 is TGTGCCAGCAGCTTAGGGAGGTCGTCCTATAGCGAGCAGTACTTC. Protein: CASSLGRSSYSEQYF.

The rearrangement links TRBV9 to TRBJ2-7; TRBD1 matches at 10 bases. Trimming cost V 1 base and J 7 bases; bases outside gene matches: 5. The CDR3 totals 14 residues. Germline loops: CDR1 SGDLS, CDR2 YYNGEE. The CDR3 spells CASSVRAGQGEQYF. The CDR3 DNA reads as TGTGCCAGCAGCGTACGAGCGGGACAGGGGGAGCAGTACTTC. Full variable domain (rest looked up from reference TRBV9 and TRBJ2-7): DSGVTQTPKHLITATGQRVTLRCSPRSGDLSVYWYQQSLDQGLQFLIQYYNGEERAKGNILERFSAQQFPDLHSELNLSSLELGDSALYFCASSVRAGQGEQYFGPGTRLTVT.

This chain links TRBV4-1 with TRBJ2-2; TRBD1 might be the D (6 bases). The V gene's germline CDR1 is MGHRA and CDR2 YSYEKL. The ends were cut back, 1 base at V and 2 bases at J, with 11 bases in the middle. This CDR3 is 16 amino acids long. In nucleotides, the CDR3 is TGCGCCAGCAGCCAAGCTCAGGGGACAAACACCGGGGAGCTGTTTTTT. Its translation is CASSQAQGTNTGELFF.

In this sample, this clonotype turned up many times. The chain joins TRBV5-1 to TRBJ2-2; TRBD2 matches at 7 bases. CDR3 length: 19 amino acids. Germline lookup yields CDR1 SGHRS and CDR2 YFSETQ. Trimming took 4 bases from V and 2 from J; bases not matched to a gene: 17. CDR3 residues: CASSHERMRLAVNTGELFF. The CDR3, as DNA: TGCGCCAGCAGCCACGAACGAATGCGGCTAGCGGTTAACACCGGGGAGCTGTTTTTT. The variable domain in full, completed from reference TRBV5-1 and TRBJ2-2, reads KAGVTQTPRYLIKTRGQQVTLSCSPISGHRSVSWYQQTPGQGLQFLFEYFSETQRNKGNFPGRFSGRQFSNSRSEMNVSTLELGDSALYLCASSHERMRLAVNTGELFFGEGSRLTVL.

This rearrangement joins TRBV4-2 to TRBJ1-5; no reliable D call. Germline V lookup: CDR1 LGHNA, CDR2 YNFKEQ. V lost 0 bases and J lost 4, with 7 bases in between. The CDR3 length is 14 residues. The CDR3 nucleotides are TGTGCCAGCAGCCAAGATATGGGGAATCAGCCCCAGCATTTT. This encodes CASSQDMGNQPQHF.

This clonotype was counted at least ten times. V usage is TRBV5-1 and J usage is TRBJ2-1, with TRBD2 identical over 12 bases. The CDR3 spans 14 residues. Trimming removed 3 bases from V and 9 bases from J; junction bases left unmatched: 4. The germline CDR1 and CDR2 sequences are SGHRS and YFSETQ. The CDR3 DNA follows: TGCGCCAGCAGCTCGACTAGCGGGAGTTTTGAGCAGTTCTTC. Translation: CASSSTSGSFEQFF. The full variable domain, with the rest looked up from reference TRBV5-1 and TRBJ2-1, is KAGVTQTPRYLIKTRGQQVTLSCSPISGHRSVSWYQQTPGQGLQFLFEYFSETQRNKGNFPGRFSGRQFSNSRSEMNVSTLELGDSALYLCASSSTSGSFEQFFGPGTRLTVL.

This clonotype has at least ten counts. The chain is built from TRBV29-1 and TRBJ2-1; 7 bases align to TRBD2. Per the germline V gene, CDR1 is SQVTM and CDR2 is ANQGSEA. The CDR3 consists of 14 residues. V shed 7 bases and J 4 bases; nucleotides not matched to a gene: 10. The CDR3 nucleotides are TGCAGCGCACTAGCGTCAAAGCGGTACAATGAGCAGTTCTTC. This sequence encodes CSALASKRYNEQFF.

This clonotype was seen ten or more times. V is TRBV20-1 and J is TRBJ2-1; possibly TRBD1 for D (6 bases). The CDR3 runs to 14 residues. The germline V gene encodes CDR1 DFQATT and CDR2 SNEGSKA (reference sequence). V was trimmed by 3 bases and J by 2 bases, leaving 11 bases between them. DNA of the CDR3: TGCAGTGCTAGGCGGCAGGGGACCTACAATGAGCAGTTCTTC. Its protein product is CSARRQGTYNEQFF.

This rearrangement joins TRBV20-1 to TRBJ1-4; TRBD1 agrees at 9 bases. Looked up from germline, CDR1 is DFQATT and CDR2 is SNEGSKA (reference sequence). There are 15 residues in the CDR3. After removal of 4 bases from V and 3 bases from J, the junction contained 6 bases not matched to a gene. The CDR3, as DNA: TGCAGTGCTACCGCCGGGACAGGGTCTAATGAAAAACTGTTTTTT. This encodes CSATAGTGSNEKLFF.